The entry that follows covers one T cell receptor (beta chain) sequence. Its antigen is unknown. The PCR made use of 60 Vbeta and 13 Jbeta primers. Data came from immunoSEQ multiplex PCR; TCRdb stores just in-frame clones and leaves some out. The sample records about 140,000 clones, about four fifths being singletons. The data were taken from a study of cytomegalovirus exposure and HLA in healthy donors. Points from the study as a whole: The listing of approximately 160 TCR beta chains classed them as cytomegalovirus-associated. HLA restriction was apparent for most CMV-associated TCR beta chains in a later analysis.

Germline CDR1 MNHEY, CDR2 SVGAGI. J gave up 8 bases and V 6 bases, and 7 bases lay outside the gene matches. CDR3 length equals 15 residues. The receptor comes from a man aged 30 to 45 in good health and CMV-seronegative. This rearrangement joins TRBV6-5 to TRBJ2-1; TRBD2 matches 13 bases. The sample taken for sequencing was PBMCs. The CDR3 bases are TGTGCCAGCAGGAGTAGGACTAGCGGGAGCTATGAGCAGTTCTTC. Its protein product is CASRSRTSGSYEQFF.